These T cell receptor beta chains were read from a single sample in a study of a mutant IDH1 vaccine in newly diagnosed glioma. Repertoires were generated with immunoSEQ multiplex PCR, while TCRdb's copy carries only in-frame clones and drops some. The sample contains 45,000 to 55,000 clones, over 60% of which appear only once. No antigen has been assigned to these receptors. Source: PBMCs, taken from a glioma patient whose treatment included an IDH1 peptide vaccine. Receptors were obtained from a middle-aged man with glioma. Each CDR3 is given without its conserved first and last residue. Each record gives: V gene, J gene, CDR3 protein.

v_gene: TRBV11-3; j_gene: TRBJ2-3; CDR3aa: ASSFPASTDTQY
v_gene: TRBV28; j_gene: TRBJ1-1; CDR3aa: ASPGSRGRNTEAF
v_gene: TRBV7-2; j_gene: TRBJ2-1; CDR3aa: ASSLTSGTYNEQF
v_gene: TRBV25-1; j_gene: TRBJ2-5; CDR3aa: ASSRQGSETQY
v_gene: TRBV6-5; j_gene: TRBJ1-1; CDR3aa: ASSYRGGTEAF
v_gene: TRBV4-3; j_gene: TRBJ1-2; CDR3aa: ASSQVDRADGYT
v_gene: TRBV19; j_gene: TRBJ2-1; CDR3aa: ASSIGPYNEQF
v_gene: TRBV6-5; j_gene: TRBJ2-2; CDR3aa: ASSSPLAGVDGELF
v_gene: TRBV29-1; j_gene: TRBJ2-1; CDR3aa: SVDPDGVTYNEQF
v_gene: TRBV5-5; j_gene: TRBJ2-2; CDR3aa: ASSLAFPGELF
v_gene: TRBV11-3; j_gene: TRBJ2-6; CDR3aa: ASSPTGSTGANVLT
v_gene: TRBV5-6; j_gene: TRBJ2-1; CDR3aa: ASSLSGDEQF
v_gene: TRBV2; j_gene: TRBJ2-3; CDR3aa: ASADRDLSADTQY
v_gene: TRBV29-1; j_gene: TRBJ1-2; CDR3aa: SARDQRPTNYGYT
v_gene: TRBV13; j_gene: TRBJ2-3; CDR3aa: ASSLFWEGEDTQY